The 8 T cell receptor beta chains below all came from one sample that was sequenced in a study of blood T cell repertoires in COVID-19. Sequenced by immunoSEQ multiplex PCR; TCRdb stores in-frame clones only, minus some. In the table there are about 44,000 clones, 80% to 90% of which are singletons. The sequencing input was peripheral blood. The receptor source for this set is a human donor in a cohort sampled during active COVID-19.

CDR3 region: CASSQWDTHNSPLHF. The CDR3 bases are TGTGCCAGTTCCCAATGGGACACCCATAATTCACCCCTCCACTTT. The chain recombines TRBV27 with TRBJ1-6; D may be TRBD1 (6 bases). Trimming removed 9 bases at V and 5 bases at J, with 17 bases between. Germline V gives CDR1 MNHEY, CDR2 SMNVEV (reference sequence). This CDR3 comprises 15 residues.

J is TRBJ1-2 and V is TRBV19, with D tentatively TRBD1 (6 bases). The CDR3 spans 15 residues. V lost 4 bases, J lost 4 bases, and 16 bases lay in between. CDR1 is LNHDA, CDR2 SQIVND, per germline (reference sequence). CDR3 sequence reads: CASSKPGQASYGYTF. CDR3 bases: TGTGCCAGTAGTAAACCGGGACAAGCTAGCTATGGCTACACCTTC.

Here the CDR3 DNA reads TGCGCCAGCAGCCAAGATCCCAGGGTAAGCAATCAGCCCCAGCATTTT. Translating gives CASSQDPRVSNQPQHF. The chain carries TRBV4-3 and TRBJ1-5; TRBD1 is a possible D gene (5 bases). V was clipped by 0 bases and J by 1 base, with 10 bases between them. From germline, CDR1 is LGHNA and CDR2 YSLEER. The CDR3 runs to 16 residues.

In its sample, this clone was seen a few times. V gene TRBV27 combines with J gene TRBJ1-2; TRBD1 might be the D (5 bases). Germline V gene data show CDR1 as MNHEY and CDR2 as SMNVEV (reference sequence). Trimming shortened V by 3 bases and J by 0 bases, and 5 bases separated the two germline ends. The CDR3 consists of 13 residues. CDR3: CASSLGPNYGYTF. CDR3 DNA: TGTGCCAGCAGTTTGGGGCCTAACTATGGCTACACCTTC.

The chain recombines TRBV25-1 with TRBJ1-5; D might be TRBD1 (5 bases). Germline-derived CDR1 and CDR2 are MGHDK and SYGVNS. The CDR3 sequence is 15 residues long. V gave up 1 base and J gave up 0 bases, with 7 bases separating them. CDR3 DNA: TGTGCCAGCAGTGAATGGGGGGATAGCAATCAGCCCCAGCATTTT. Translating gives CASSEWGDSNQPQHF. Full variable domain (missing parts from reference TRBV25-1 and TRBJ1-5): EADIYQTPRYLVIGTGKKITLECSQTMGHDKMYWYQQDPGMELHLIHYSYGVNSTEKGDLSSESTVSRIRTEHFPLTLESARPSHTSQYLCASSEWGDSNQPQHFGDGTRLSIL.

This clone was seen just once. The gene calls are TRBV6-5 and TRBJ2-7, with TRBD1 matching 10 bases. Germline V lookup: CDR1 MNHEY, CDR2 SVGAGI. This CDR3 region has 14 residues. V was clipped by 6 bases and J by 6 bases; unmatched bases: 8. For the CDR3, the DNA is TGTGCCAGCAGGAGACAGGGGGCTTCGTCCGAGCAGTACGTC. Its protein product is CASRRQGASSEQYV.

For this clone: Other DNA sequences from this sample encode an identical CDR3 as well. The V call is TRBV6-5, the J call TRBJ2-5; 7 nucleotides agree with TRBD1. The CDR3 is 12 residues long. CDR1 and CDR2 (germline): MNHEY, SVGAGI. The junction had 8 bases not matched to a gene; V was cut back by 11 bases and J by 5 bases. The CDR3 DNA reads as TGTGCCTCCAACCCCAGGGGGGAGACCCAGTACTTC. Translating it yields CASNPRGETQYF.

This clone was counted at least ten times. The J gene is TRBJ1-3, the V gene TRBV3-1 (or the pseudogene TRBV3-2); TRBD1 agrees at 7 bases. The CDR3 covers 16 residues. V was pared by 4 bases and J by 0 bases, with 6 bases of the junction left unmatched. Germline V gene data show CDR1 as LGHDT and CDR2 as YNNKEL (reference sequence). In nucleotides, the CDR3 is TGTGCCAGCAGCCGAACACAGGGGAGCTCTGGAAACACCATATATTTT. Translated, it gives CASSRTQGSSGNTIYF.